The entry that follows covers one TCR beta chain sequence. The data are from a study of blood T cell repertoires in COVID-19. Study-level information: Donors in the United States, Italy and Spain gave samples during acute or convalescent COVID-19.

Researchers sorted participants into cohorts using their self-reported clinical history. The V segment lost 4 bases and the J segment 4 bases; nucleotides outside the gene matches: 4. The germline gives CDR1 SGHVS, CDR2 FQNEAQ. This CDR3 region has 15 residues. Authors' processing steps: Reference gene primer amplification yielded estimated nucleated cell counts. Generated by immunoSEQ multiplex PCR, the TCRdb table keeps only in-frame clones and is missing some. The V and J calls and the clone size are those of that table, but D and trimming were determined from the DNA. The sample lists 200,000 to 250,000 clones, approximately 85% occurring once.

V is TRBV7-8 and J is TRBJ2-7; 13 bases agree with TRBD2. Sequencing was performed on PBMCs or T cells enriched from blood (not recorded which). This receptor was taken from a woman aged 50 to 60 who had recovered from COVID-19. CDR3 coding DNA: TGTGCCAGCAGCTCCCGGACTAGCGGGAGTTACGAGCAGTACTTC. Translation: CASSSRTSGSYEQYF.